The sequence of this TCR beta chain was determined in a study of blood T cell repertoires in COVID-19. The wider study: Material from acute and convalescent COVID-19 was sourced from the United States, Italy and Spain. T cells, B-cell-depleted T cells, or PBMCs supplied cDNA or gDNA.

All enrollees were about 18 to 100 years old and from about two dozen US areas. Cohort assignment relied on participant-reported clinical history. TCRdb's copy holds only in-frame clones and misses some; the assay was immunoSEQ multiplex PCR. The table shows 250,000 to 300,000 clones, with roughly 90% occurring only once. The CDR3 runs to 14 residues. With 0 bases clipped from V and 4 bases from J, the junction kept 1 base outside the gene matches. Looked up from germline, CDR1 is GTSNPN and CDR2 is SVGIG (reference sequence). The material sequenced was PBMCs or T cells enriched from blood (not recorded which). The V gene is TRBV30, the J gene TRBJ2-1; TRBD2 matches at 9 bases. The sequence came from a woman in her thirties or forties with acute COVID-19. The CDR3 DNA follows: TGTGCCTGGAGTGTACTAGCGGGTTACAATGAGCAGTTCTTC. Translated: CAWSVLAGYNEQFF.